This T cell receptor beta chain was sequenced during a study of OX40 agonist ivuxolimab in advanced cancers. Study-wide background: An agonistic anti-OX40 (CD134) antibody, ivuxolimab, was used to treat the patients.

The protocol was immunoSEQ multiplex PCR, while the TCRdb copy is restricted to in-frame clones and leaves out a portion. The table shows about 82,000 clones, with 88% occurring only once. Exclusion applied to patients with autoimmune disease history or systemic immunosuppression. Specimen: CD4+ or CD8+ T cells sorted from blood, collected in a trial of the OX40 agonist ivuxolimab. The TCR comes from an adult with an advanced solid tumor such as melanoma, head and neck, liver or kidney cancer.

CDR3: CASLGGGGEAFF. Written as DNA, the CDR3 is TGTGCCAGCCTGGGAGGGGGGGGCGAAGCTTTCTTT. The chain is built from TRBV2 and TRBJ1-1; the D gene is possibly TRBD1 (6 bases). The ends were cut back, 8 bases at V and 8 bases at J, with 15 bases in the middle. Germline V lookup: CDR1 SNHLY, CDR2 FYNNEI. The CDR3 is 12 amino acids.